A selection of T cell receptor beta chains follows, all from one sample in a study of OX40 agonist ivuxolimab in advanced cancers. TCRdb keeps only in-frame clones here, not all; method: immunoSEQ multiplex PCR. The table has more than 50,000 clones, 70% to 90% seen once. The sample here was CD4+ or CD8+ T cells sorted from blood, taken in a trial of the OX40 agonist ivuxolimab. All receptors come from an adult with an advanced solid tumor such as melanoma, head and neck, liver or kidney cancer. The CDR3 runs from the conserved cysteine through the conserved F or W. Fields, in order: clone size, D gene, J gene, V gene, CDR3 DNA, CDR3 protein. The D gene is left open where the match is weak. Where a row states a size, it is once, few, many or the class of an expanded clone; other rows omit it.

- TRBD1 TRBJ1-2 TRBV19 TGTGCCAGTAGTCCTGACAGGGGGAACTATGGCTACACCTTC CASSPDRGNYGYTF
- - TRBJ1-4 TRBV19 TGTGCCAGTAGTATGATTGGACCAAATGAAAAACTGTTTTTT CASSMIGPNEKLFF
few - TRBJ1-5 TRBV28 TGTGCCAGCAGCCCACTTGGGCAGCCCCAGCATTTT CASSPLGQPQHF
- - TRBJ2-1 TRBV6-4 TGTGCCAGCAGTGACGAGGGGCTCGGTGAGCAGTTCTTC CASSDEGLGEQFF
- TRBD2 TRBJ2-5 TRBV11-2 TGTGCCAGCAGCTCCGGACTAGCGGGGGGGCCAGGGGAGACCCAGTACTTC CASSSGLAGGPGETQYF
- TRBD1 TRBJ1-5 TRBV19 TGTGCCACTAGTAATGGGGGACAGGGGGTCTTAAGACGCAATCAGCCCCAGCATTTT CATSNGGQGVLRRNQPQHF
- - TRBJ1-3 TRBV7-6 TGTGCCAGCAGCCTACCGACTGGAAACACCATATATTTT CASSLPTGNTIYF
- TRBD1 TRBJ1-1 TRBV5-6 TGTGCCAGCACGGCCGGGACAGGGATGCAGGGCACTGAAGCTTTCTTT CASTAGTGMQGTEAFF
few - TRBJ1-1 TRBV19 TGTGCCAGTAAGGAGTACACTGAAGCTTTCTTT CASKEYTEAFF
- - TRBJ2-5 TRBV2 TGTGCCAGCAGTGAAGCGCTTCTAAGTCTTCGGTCGGAGGGGGAGGAGACCCAGTACTTC CASSEALLSLRSEGEETQYF
- TRBD1 TRBJ1-1 TRBV18 TGTGCCAGCTCACCGGACAGGCATAACACTGAAGCTTTCTTT CASSPDRHNTEAFF
once - TRBJ2-2 TRBV11-3 TGTGCCAGTGGGGGAAGGGGGGCCGCGGCCGGGGAGCTGTTTTTT CASGGRGAAAGELFF
- - TRBJ2-1 TRBV6-5 TGTGCCAGCAGTTACAGGGGAGGTGGTGAGCAGTTCTTC CASSYRGGGEQFF
- - TRBJ1-1 TRBV19 TGTGCCAGTAGTATAAAGGGAATGAACACTGAAGCTTTCTTT CASSIKGMNTEAFF
- TRBD1 TRBJ1-2 TRBV7-8 TGTGCCAGCAGCGACCGTACGGGACAGGGTGACTATGGCTACACCTTC CASSDRTGQGDYGYTF
- TRBD2 TRBJ2-1 TRBV11-2 TGTGCCAGCAGCCCGGAGGCGGGAGGTAATGAGCAGTTCTTC CASSPEAGGNEQFF
- - TRBJ1-5 TRBV2 TGTGCCAGTCAACCGGGCAGCCCCACTCAGCCCCAGCATTTT CASQPGSPTQPQHF
- - TRBJ2-6 TRBV19 TGTGCCAGCGGACAGCCCACCTCTGGGGCCAACGTCCTGACTTTC CASGQPTSGANVLTF
- - TRBJ2-3 TRBV1 TGCACCAGCAGCCAAGATTTTCGGCGGGAGGAAAGTAGCCCAGATACGCAGTATTTT CTSSQDFRREESSPDTQYF
once TRBD1 TRBJ2-3 TRBV28 TGTGCCAGCAGCGCTGGACAGGGAACAGATACGCAGTATTTT CASSAGQGTDTQYF
- TRBD1 TRBJ1-2 TRBV28 TGTGCCAGCAGCTCCCGGGCAGGGGGGGTCAATGGCTACACCTTC CASSSRAGGVNGYTF
- - TRBJ2-4 TRBV11-1 TGTGCCAGCAGCTTAACGGGGCAGGGTCGAAACATTCAGTACTTC CASSLTGQGRNIQYF
- - TRBJ2-5 TRBV7-7 TGTGCTAGCAGCTTAGAAGCGCCAGGGGGGAAGGGGACCCAGTACTTC CASSLEAPGGKGTQYF
- - TRBJ2-3 TRBV5-1 TGCGCCAGCAGCCAGCTGATATCGGCGGGAACAGATACGCAGTATTTT CASSQLISAGTDTQYF
- - TRBJ1-5 TRBV7-2 TGTGCCAGCAGCCAGTCGACCTTCATGGCTCAGCCCCAGCATTTT CASSQSTFMAQPQHF
- - TRBJ2-2 TRBV2 TGTGCCAGCAGTGATGCGAGCTTCGTCACCGGGGAGCTGTTTTTT CASSDASFVTGELFF
- - TRBJ2-5 TRBV4-1 TGCGCCAGCAGCCAGTTACCGACAGTCCAAGAGACCCAGTACTTC CASSQLPTVQETQYF
- - TRBJ2-1 TRBV6-5 TGTGCCAGCAGTGAGCCAGGGAACGATGAGCAGTTCTTC CASSEPGNDEQFF
- TRBD1 TRBJ1-2 TRBV5-5 TGTGCCAGCAGCTTGGCTCCGGGACAGGGGGGTAACTATGGCTACACCTTC CASSLAPGQGGNYGYTF
- TRBD1 TRBJ2-7 TRBV7-6 TGTGCCAGCAGCTTGGGGACAGCCTACGAGCAGTACTTC CASSLGTAYEQYF
- TRBD1 TRBJ1-1 TRBV28 TGTGCCAGCAGTCCTACGGGGAACAGGGGAAGGAACACTGAAGCTTTCTTT CASSPTGNRGRNTEAFF
- - TRBJ1-5 TRBV5-4 TGTGCCAGCAGCATAGGGGGTGCCCTTGGCAATCAGCCCCAGCATTTT CASSIGGALGNQPQHF
- TRBD2 TRBJ2-3 TRBV7-2 TGTGCCAGCAGCTTAAGGACTAGCGGGGCCACAGATACGCAGTATTTT CASSLRTSGATDTQYF
once TRBD1 TRBJ2-3 TRBV27 TGTGCCAGCAATGTCTACGGGACAGGCCGACTGGTAGATACGCAGTATTTT CASNVYGTGRLVDTQYF
- - TRBJ1-5 TRBV19 TGTGCCAGTATGTTGAGGAGGGCACCTAGCAATCAGCCCCAGCATTTT CASMLRRAPSNQPQHF
- TRBD1 TRBJ1-1 TRBV11-3 TGTGCCAGCAGCGCAGGGACAGGGACCTCCAAAATGAACACTGAAGCTTTCTTT CASSAGTGTSKMNTEAFF
- - TRBJ2-1 TRBV18 TGTGCCAGCCGACAATACAATGAGCAGTTCTTC CASRQYNEQFF
- - TRBJ2-2 TRBV6-4 TGTGCCAGCAGTACCCGGGACGGCGGGGAGCTGTTTTTT CASSTRDGGELFF
- TRBD1 TRBJ1-2 TRBV27 TGTGCCAGCAGCCCAGGGGGCTGGAGCTATGGCTACACCTTC CASSPGGWSYGYTF
- - TRBJ1-3 TRBV15 TGTGCCACCCGGGACGTTGGAAACACCATATATTTT CATRDVGNTIYF
- - TRBJ1-1 TRBV5-4 TGTGCCAGCAGCCCGGACTTTAGGAGCACTGAAGCTTTCTTT CASSPDFRSTEAFF
- TRBD2 TRBJ2-1 TRBV30 TGTGCCTGGAGGGGGGGACTAGCGGGAGAATACAATGAGCAGTTCTTC CAWRGGLAGEYNEQFF
- - TRBJ2-7 TRBV15 TGTGCCACCAGCAGATCTGGGGGTACAGTCAGCTCCTACGAGCAGTACTTC CATSRSGGTVSSYEQYF
- - TRBJ1-3 TRBV7-2 TGTGCCAGCAGCTTAGCTATCGGGACACGTTCTGGAAACACCATATATTTT CASSLAIGTRSGNTIYF
- - TRBJ1-1 TRBV28 TGTGCCAGCAGCCTTACAGCCTTGAACACTGAAGCTTTCTTT CASSLTALNTEAFF
few - TRBJ1-2 TRBV10-3 TGTGCCATCAGCGGGGACATTAACTATGGCTACACCTTC CAISGDINYGYTF
- TRBD1 TRBJ2-5 TRBV5-1 TGCGCCAGCAGCCAGGGGACAGGGGGTGAAGAGACCCAGTACTTC CASSQGTGGEETQYF